This T cell receptor (beta chain) was sequenced in a study of vaccination and CD4 T cells after COVID-19. Per the germline V gene, CDR1 is LNHDA and CDR2 is SQIVND (reference sequence). CDR3 size: 16 residues. Losses at the gene ends were 5 bases for V and 10 bases for J; bases not matched to a gene: 10. Once obtained from cultured CD4+ T cells, the DNA was sequenced using the Oncomine TCR Beta short-read assay. TCRdb passed the PCR reads through MiXCR, listing each CDR3 protein once. The sample includes 11,000 or so distinct CDR3 sequences, 76% seen only once; the top ten take around 26%. Regarding this clonotype: Antigen unknown.

The treatment here: 10-day PBMC culture with coronavirus spike peptide pools or control peptides (ViraFEST assay). The receptor's source is a human donor who had recovered from COVID-19. This chain connects TRBV19 to TRBJ1-6; the match to TRBD1 covers 11 bases. What was sequenced was CD4+ T cells from blood, cultured in vitro. CDR3 residues: CASSVSDRGPGSPLHF. CDR3 sequence (DNA): TGTGCCAGTAGTGTCTCGGACAGGGGGCCGGGCTCACCCCTCCACTTT.